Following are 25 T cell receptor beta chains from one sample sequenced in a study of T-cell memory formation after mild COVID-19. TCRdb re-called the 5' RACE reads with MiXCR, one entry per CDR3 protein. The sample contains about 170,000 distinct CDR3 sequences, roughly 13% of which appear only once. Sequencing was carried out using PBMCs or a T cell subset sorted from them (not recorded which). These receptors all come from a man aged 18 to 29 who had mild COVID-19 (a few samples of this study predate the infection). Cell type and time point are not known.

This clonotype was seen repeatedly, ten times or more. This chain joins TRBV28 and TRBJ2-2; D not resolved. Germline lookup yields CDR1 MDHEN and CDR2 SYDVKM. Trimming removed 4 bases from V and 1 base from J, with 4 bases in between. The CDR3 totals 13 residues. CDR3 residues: CASSSQNTGELFF. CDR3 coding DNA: TGTGCCAGCAGTTCTCAGAACACCGGGGAGCTGTTTTTT.

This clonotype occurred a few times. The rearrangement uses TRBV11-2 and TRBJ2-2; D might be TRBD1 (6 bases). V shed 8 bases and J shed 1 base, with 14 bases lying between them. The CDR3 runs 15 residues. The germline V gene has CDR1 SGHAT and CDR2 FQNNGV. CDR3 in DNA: TGTGCCAGCCGCCCTATGACAGGGAACACCGGGGAGCTGTTTTTT. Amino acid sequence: CASRPMTGNTGELFF.

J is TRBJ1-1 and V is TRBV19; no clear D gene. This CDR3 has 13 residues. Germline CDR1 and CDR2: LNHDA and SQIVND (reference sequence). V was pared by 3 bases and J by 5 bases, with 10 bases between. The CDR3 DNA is TGTGCCAGTAGTATCGTGGAAGGGACTGAAGCTTTCTTT. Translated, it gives CASSIVEGTEAFF.

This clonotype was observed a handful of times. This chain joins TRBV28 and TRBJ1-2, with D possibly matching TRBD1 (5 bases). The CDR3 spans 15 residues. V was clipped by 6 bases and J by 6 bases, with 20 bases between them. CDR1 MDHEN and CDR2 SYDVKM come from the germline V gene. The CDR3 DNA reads TGTGCCAGCAGCCTACAGGTTCGCAACACACATGGCTACACCTTC. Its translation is CASSLQVRNTHGYTF.

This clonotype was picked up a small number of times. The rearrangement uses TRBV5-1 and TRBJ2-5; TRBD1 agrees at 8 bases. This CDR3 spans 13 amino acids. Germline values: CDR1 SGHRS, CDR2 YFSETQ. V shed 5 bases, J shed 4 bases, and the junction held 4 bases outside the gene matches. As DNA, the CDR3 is TGCGCCAGCAGTATCACAGGGGGAGAGACCCAGTACTTC. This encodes CASSITGGETQYF.

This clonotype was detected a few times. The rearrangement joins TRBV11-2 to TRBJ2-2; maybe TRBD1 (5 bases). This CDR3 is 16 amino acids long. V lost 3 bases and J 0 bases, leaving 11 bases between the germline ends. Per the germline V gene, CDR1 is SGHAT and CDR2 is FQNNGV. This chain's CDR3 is CASSLVRATNTGELFF. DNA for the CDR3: TGTGCCAGCAGCTTGGTCAGGGCAACGAACACCGGGGAGCTGTTTTTT.

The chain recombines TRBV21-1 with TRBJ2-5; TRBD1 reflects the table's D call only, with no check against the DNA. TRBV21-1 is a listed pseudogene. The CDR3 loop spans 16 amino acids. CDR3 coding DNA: TGTGCCAGCAGACCCACAGGGGAACCCAGACAAGAGACCCAGTACTTC. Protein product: CASRPTGEPRQETQYF.

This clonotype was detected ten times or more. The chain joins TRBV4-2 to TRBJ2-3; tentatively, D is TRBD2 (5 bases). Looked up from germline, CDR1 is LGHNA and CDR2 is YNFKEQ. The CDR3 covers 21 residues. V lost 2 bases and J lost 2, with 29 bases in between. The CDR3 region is CASSQLGWVAERNKNTDTQYF. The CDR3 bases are TGTGCCAGCAGCCAATTGGGGTGGGTAGCTGAGCGGAACAAGAACACAGATACGCAGTATTTT.

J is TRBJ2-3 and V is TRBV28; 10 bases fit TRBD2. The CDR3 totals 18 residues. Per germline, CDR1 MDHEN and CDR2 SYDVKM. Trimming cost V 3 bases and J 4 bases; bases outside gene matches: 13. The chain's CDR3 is CASSFIWGSGGGSDTQYF. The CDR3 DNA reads TGTGCCAGCAGTTTCATCTGGGGAAGCGGGGGGGGATCAGATACGCAGTATTTT. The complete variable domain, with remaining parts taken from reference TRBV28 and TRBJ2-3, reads DVKVTQSSRYLVKRTGEKVFLECVQDMDHENMFWYRQDPGLGLRLIYFSYDVKMKEKGDIPEGYSVSREKKERFSLILESASTNQTSMYLCASSFIWGSGGGSDTQYFGPGTRLTVL.

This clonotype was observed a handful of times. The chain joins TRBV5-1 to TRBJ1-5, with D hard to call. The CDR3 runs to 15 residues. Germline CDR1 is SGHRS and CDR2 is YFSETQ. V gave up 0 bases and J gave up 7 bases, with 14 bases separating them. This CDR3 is CASSLATDFNQPQHF. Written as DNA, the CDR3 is TGCGCCAGCAGCTTGGCTACGGACTTCAACCAGCCCCAGCATTTT.

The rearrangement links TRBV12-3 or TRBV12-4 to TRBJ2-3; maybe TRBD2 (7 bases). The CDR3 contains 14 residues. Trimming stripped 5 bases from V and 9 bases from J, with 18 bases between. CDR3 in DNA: TGTGCCAGCAGTCCCTTGGGGGGGGGCTGGACGCAGTATTTT. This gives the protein CASSPLGGGWTQYF.

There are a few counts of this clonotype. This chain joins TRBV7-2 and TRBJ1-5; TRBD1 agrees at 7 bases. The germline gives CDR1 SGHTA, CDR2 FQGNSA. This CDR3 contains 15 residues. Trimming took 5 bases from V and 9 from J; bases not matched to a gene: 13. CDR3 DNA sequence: TGTGCCAGCAGCAGCCGGGACAGCCCGGCGGGGCCCCAGCATTTT. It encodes CASSSRDSPAGPQHF.

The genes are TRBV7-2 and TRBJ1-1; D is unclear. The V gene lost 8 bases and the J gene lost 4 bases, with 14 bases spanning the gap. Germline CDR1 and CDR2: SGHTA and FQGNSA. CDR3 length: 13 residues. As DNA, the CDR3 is TGTGCCAGCGGTGAGGCTGTCGGCACTGAAGCTTTCTTT. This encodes CASGEAVGTEAFF. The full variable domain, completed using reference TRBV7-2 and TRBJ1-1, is GAGVSQSPSNKVTEKGKDVELRCDPISGHTALYWYRQSLGQGLEFLIYFQGNSAPDKSGLPSDRFSAERTGGSVSTLTIQRTQQEDSAVYLCASGEAVGTEAFFGQGTRLTVV.

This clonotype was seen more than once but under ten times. This CDR3 is CASSQAQGFAYNEQFF. For the CDR3, the DNA is TGCGCCAGCAGCCAAGCACAGGGGTTTGCCTACAATGAGCAGTTCTTC. The rearrangement links TRBV5-1 to TRBJ2-1; TRBD1 matches at 7 bases. V shed 4 bases and J 2 bases; nucleotides not matched to a gene: 9. CDR3 length: 16 residues. From germline, CDR1 is SGHRS and CDR2 YFSETQ.

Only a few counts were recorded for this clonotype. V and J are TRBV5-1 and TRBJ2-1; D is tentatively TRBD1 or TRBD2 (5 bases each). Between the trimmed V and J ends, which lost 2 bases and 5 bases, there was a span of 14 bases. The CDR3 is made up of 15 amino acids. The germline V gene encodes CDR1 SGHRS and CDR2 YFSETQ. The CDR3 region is CASSLTGTQHNEQFF. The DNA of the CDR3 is TGCGCCAGCAGCTTAACCGGGACGCAACACAATGAGCAGTTCTTC.

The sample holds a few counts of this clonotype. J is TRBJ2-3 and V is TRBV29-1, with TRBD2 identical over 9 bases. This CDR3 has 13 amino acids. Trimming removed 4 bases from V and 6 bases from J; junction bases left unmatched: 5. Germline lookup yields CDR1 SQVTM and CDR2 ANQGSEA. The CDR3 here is CSVGAGGHDTQYF. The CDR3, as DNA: TGCAGCGTTGGCGCGGGGGGGCATGATACGCAGTATTTT.

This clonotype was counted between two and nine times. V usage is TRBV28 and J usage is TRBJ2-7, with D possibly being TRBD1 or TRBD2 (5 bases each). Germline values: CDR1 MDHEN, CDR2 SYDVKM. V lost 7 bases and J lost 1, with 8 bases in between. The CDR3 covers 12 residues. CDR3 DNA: TGTGCCAGCAAGGGACCGTCCTACGAGCAGTACGTC. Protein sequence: CASKGPSYEQYV.

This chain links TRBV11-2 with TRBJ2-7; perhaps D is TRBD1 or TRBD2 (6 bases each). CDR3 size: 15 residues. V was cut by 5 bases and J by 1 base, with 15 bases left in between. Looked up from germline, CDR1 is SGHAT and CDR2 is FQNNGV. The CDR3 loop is CASSEPWRGSYEQYF. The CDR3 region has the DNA TGTGCCAGCAGCGAACCATGGAGGGGGTCCTACGAGCAGTACTTC. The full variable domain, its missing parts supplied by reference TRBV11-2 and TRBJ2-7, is EAGVAQSPRYKIIEKRQSVAFWCNPISGHATLYWYQQILGQGPKLLIQFQNNGVVDDSQLPKDRFSAERLKGVDSTLKIQPAKLEDSAVYLCASSEPWRGSYEQYFGPGTRLTVT.

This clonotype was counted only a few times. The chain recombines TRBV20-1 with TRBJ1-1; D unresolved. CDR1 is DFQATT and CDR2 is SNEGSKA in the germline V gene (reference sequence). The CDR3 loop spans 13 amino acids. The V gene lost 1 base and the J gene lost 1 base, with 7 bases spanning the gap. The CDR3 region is CSARASGNTEAFF. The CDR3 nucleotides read TGCAGTGCTAGAGCGTCGGGGAACACTGAAGCTTTCTTT.

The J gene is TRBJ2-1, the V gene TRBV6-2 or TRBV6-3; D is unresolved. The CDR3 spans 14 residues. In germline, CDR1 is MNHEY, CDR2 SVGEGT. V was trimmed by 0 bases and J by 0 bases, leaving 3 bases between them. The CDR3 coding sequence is TGTGCCAGCAGTTACTCGATCTCCTACAATGAGCAGTTCTTC. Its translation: CASSYSISYNEQFF.

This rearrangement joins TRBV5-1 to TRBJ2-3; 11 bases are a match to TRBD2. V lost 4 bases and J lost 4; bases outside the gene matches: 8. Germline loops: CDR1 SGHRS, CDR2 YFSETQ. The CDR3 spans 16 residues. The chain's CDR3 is CASSVPTSGVADTQYF. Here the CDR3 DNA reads TGCGCCAGCAGCGTCCCGACTAGCGGGGTCGCAGATACGCAGTATTTT.

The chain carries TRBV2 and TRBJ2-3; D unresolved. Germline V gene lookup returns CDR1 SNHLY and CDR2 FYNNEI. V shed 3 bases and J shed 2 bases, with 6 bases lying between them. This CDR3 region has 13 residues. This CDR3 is CASSDGYTDTQYF. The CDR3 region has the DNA TGTGCCAGCAGTGATGGGTACACAGATACGCAGTATTTT.

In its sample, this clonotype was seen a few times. CDR3 amino acids: CASSLGGAASSYNSPLHF. The CDR3 DNA follows: TGTGCCAGCAGCTTGGGAGGGGCCGCGAGCTCCTATAATTCACCCCTCCACTTT. This rearrangement joins TRBV5-4 to TRBJ1-6, with D possibly matching TRBD1 (5 bases). CDR3 length: 18 amino acids. Germline V CDR1 and CDR2: SGHNT, YYREEE (reference sequence). The V end was cut by 0 bases, the J end by 0 bases, with 13 bases between.

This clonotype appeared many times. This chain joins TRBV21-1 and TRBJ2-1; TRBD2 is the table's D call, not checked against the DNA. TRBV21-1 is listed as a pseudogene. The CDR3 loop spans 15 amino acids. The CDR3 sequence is CARRRSRAETHEQFF. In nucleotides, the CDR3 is TGTGCCAGGAGAAGGAGCAGGGCCGAGACCCATGAGCAGTTCTTC.

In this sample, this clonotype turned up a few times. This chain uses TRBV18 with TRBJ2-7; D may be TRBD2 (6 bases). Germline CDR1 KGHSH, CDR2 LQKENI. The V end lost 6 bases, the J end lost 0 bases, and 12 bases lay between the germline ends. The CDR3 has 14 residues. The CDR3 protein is CASSPGRGSYEQYF. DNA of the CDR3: TGTGCCAGCTCCCCGGGGCGGGGCTCCTACGAGCAGTACTTC. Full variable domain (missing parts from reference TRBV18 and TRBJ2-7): NAGVMQNPRHLVRRRGQEARLRCSPMKGHSHVYWYRQLPEEGLKFMVYLQKENIIDESGMPKERFSAEFPKEGPSILRIQQVVRGDSAAYFCASSPGRGSYEQYFGPGTRLTVT.